Listed below are T cell receptor beta chains from one sample, sequenced in a study of cytomegalovirus exposure and HLA in healthy donors. The data were produced by immunoSEQ multiplex PCR, yet TCRdb's version contains in-frame clones alone and is incomplete. The table records approximately 170,000 clones, roughly 72% of them present only once. Input material: PBMCs. These receptor sequences come from a woman aged 40-49 years in good health and CMV-seronegative. The CDR3 runs from the conserved cysteine through the conserved F or W. Each record gives: clone size, V gene, J gene, D gene, CDR3 protein, CDR3 DNA. The D gene is left open where the match is weak. Not every row has a clone size; where given, it reads once, few, many or a size class.

size: -
V: TRBV5-1
J: TRBJ2-5
D: -
CDR3: CASTGTQETQYF
DNA: TGCGCCAGCACAGGCACCCAAGAGACCCAGTACTTC

size: -
V: TRBV6-1
J: TRBJ2-3
D: TRBD1
CDR3: CASNRDRKADTQYF
DNA: TGTGCCAGCAACCGGGACAGGAAGGCAGATACGCAGTATTTT

size: once
V: TRBV28
J: TRBJ2-1
D: -
CDR3: CASSDTGPDEQFF
DNA: TGTGCCAGCAGCGATACAGGTCCCGATGAGCAGTTCTTC

size: once
V: TRBV15
J: TRBJ1-1
D: TRBD1
CDR3: CATTRDRGGNTEAFF
DNA: TGTGCCACCACGCGGGACAGGGGGGGGAACACTGAAGCTTTCTTT

size: few
V: TRBV5-1
J: TRBJ2-3
D: TRBD2
CDR3: CASSTASGKGTDTQYF
DNA: TGCGCCAGCAGCACTGCTAGCGGGAAAGGCACAGATACGCAGTATTTT

size: few
V: TRBV6-6
J: TRBJ1-4
D: -
CDR3: CASSRVNEKLFF
DNA: TGTGCCAGCAGTAGAGTTAATGAAAAACTGTTTTTT

size: -
V: TRBV5-6
J: TRBJ2-3
D: TRBD2
CDR3: CASSQGLAGGPEADTQYF
DNA: TGTGCCAGCAGCCAGGGACTAGCGGGAGGGCCGGAAGCAGATACGCAGTATTTT

size: -
V: TRBV30
J: TRBJ2-7
D: -
CDR3: CAWSEGYEQYF
DNA: TGTGCCTGGAGTGAGGGGTACGAGCAGTACTTC

size: once
V: TRBV5-5
J: TRBJ2-7
D: -
CDR3: CASSDFYEQYF
DNA: TGTGCCAGCTCCGACTTCTACGAGCAGTACTTC

size: -
V: TRBV6-1
J: TRBJ2-6
D: -
CDR3: CASSEASRGANVLTF
DNA: TGTGCCAGCAGTGAAGCGAGCAGGGGGGCCAACGTCCTGACTTTC

size: -
V: TRBV7-3
J: TRBJ2-1
D: -
CDR3: CASSSSLSGNEQFF
DNA: TGTGCCAGCAGCTCTAGCCTTAGTGGCAATGAGCAGTTCTTC